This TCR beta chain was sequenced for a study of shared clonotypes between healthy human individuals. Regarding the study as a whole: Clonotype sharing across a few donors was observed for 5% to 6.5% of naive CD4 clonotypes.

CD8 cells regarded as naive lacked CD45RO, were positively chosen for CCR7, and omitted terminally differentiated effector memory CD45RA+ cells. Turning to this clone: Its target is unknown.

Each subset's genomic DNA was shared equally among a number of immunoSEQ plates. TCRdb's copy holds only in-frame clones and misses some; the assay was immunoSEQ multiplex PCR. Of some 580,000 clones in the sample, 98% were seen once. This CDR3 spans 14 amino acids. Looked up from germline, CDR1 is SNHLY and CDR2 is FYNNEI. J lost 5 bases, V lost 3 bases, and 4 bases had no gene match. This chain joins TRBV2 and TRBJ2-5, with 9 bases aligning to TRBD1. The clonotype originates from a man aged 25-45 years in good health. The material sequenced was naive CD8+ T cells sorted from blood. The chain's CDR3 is CASSDGTGWETQYF. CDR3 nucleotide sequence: TGTGCCAGCAGTGATGGGACAGGGTGGGAGACCCAGTACTTC.